These T cell receptor beta chains were read from a single sample in a study of T cell responses to AZD1222 COVID-19 vaccine. Sequencing used immunoSEQ multiplex PCR; TCRdb keeps in-frame clones, though not all of them. The sample carries around 100,000 clones, more than 85% recorded once. Sequences were derived from peripheral blood, sampled on day 0 of AZD1222 vaccination. These receptors came from an adult in good health. CDR3s include the opening cysteine and the closing phenylalanine or tryptophan. D genes are given only for firm matches. Size is omitted from some rows. Given values are once, few, many or a class for expanded clones.

DNA: TGCGCCAGCAGTAGGGACACCAACACCGGGGAGCTGTTTTTT; CDR3: CASSRDTNTGELFF; J: TRBJ2-2; size: -; length: 14; V: TRBV5-1; D: -
DNA: TGTGCCAGTAGTATAAGGGGACAGGTTTTCGTCGGGGAGCTGTTTTTT; CDR3: CASSIRGQVFVGELFF; J: TRBJ2-2; size: -; length: 16; V: TRBV19; D: TRBD1
DNA: TGTGCCACCAGCAGGGGTCTAGCGGGAGTAGCCTCCGAGCAGTACTTC; CDR3: CATSRGLAGVASEQYF; J: TRBJ2-7; size: -; length: 16; V: TRBV15; D: TRBD2
DNA: TGTGCCAGCAGTTACTCATACCAGGGAGATACGCAGTATTTT; CDR3: CASSYSYQGDTQYF; J: TRBJ2-3; size: -; length: 14; V: TRBV6-5; D: -
DNA: TGTGCCAGCTCACCATTTAGCGGGGGGGCGAGGGATGAGCAGTTCTTC; CDR3: CASSPFSGGARDEQFF; J: TRBJ2-1; size: -; length: 16; V: TRBV18; D: TRBD2
DNA: TGTGCCAGCAGTTCTCTAGCAGGGAACACCGGGGAGCTGTTTTTT; CDR3: CASSSLAGNTGELFF; J: TRBJ2-2; size: -; length: 15; V: TRBV7-6; D: -
DNA: TGTGCCACCAGGGGGTCCTACAATGAGCAGTTCTTC; CDR3: CATRGSYNEQFF; J: TRBJ2-1; size: medium-sized; length: 12; V: TRBV2; D: TRBD1
DNA: TGTGCCAGCTCACCAAGGGGACAGGGAGAGCCCCAGCATTTT; CDR3: CASSPRGQGEPQHF; J: TRBJ1-5; size: -; length: 14; V: TRBV18; D: TRBD1
DNA: TGTGCCAGCAGCTTGACGAAGGGCGCCTCTGGAAACACCATATATTTT; CDR3: CASSLTKGASGNTIYF; J: TRBJ1-3; size: -; length: 16; V: TRBV5-4; D: -
DNA: TGTGCCAGCGTCTCCGATCGGAACACCGGGGAGCTGTTTTTT; CDR3: CASVSDRNTGELFF; J: TRBJ2-2; size: -; length: 14; V: TRBV6-5; D: -
DNA: TGTGCCAGCAGCCAGAGGAATGAGCAGTTCTTC; CDR3: CASSQRNEQFF; J: TRBJ2-1; size: -; length: 11; V: TRBV7-2; D: -
DNA: TGTGCCAGCTCCGCCGAACGGGGGACAGGATTCTACGAGCAGTACTTC; CDR3: CASSAERGTGFYEQYF; J: TRBJ2-7; size: -; length: 16; V: TRBV18; D: TRBD1
DNA: TGTGCCATCAGTGAGTCTCCCAGCTCTGGGGCCAACGTCCTGACTTTC; CDR3: CAISESPSSGANVLTF; J: TRBJ2-6; size: -; length: 16; V: TRBV10-3; D: -
DNA: TGTGTCCGGCGTAGGGGGACTGAAGCTTTCTTT; CDR3: CVRRRGTEAFF; J: TRBJ1-1; size: -; length: 11; V: TRBV30; D: -
DNA: TGTGCCAGCAGCAACCCCGTCTTAGCGGGGGCCGCGAACACCGGGGAGCTGTTTTTT; CDR3: CASSNPVLAGAANTGELFF; J: TRBJ2-2; size: -; length: 19; V: TRBV11-3; D: TRBD2
DNA: TGTGCCAGGGGAGCCTGGCCCCAGCATTTT; CDR3: CARGAWPQHF; J: TRBJ1-5; size: -; length: 10; V: TRBV19; D: -
DNA: TGTGCTATCCTAAGCGGGGGGTCATACAATGAGCAGTTCTTC; CDR3: CAILSGGSYNEQFF; J: TRBJ2-1; size: -; length: 14; V: TRBV12-5; D: TRBD2
DNA: TGTGCCAGCAGGAGGTCCGACACCATGAACACTGAAGCTTTCTTT; CDR3: CASRRSDTMNTEAFF; J: TRBJ1-1; size: -; length: 15; V: TRBV25-1; D: -
DNA: TGTGCCAGCAGTTTGTCCCAGGGGGCAGTTGGGTATGGCTACACCTTC; CDR3: CASSLSQGAVGYGYTF; J: TRBJ1-2; size: -; length: 16; V: TRBV28; D: TRBD1
DNA: TGTGCCAGCAGCCCTAGGGACACGAGCTCCTACAATGAGCAGTTCTTC; CDR3: CASSPRDTSSYNEQFF; J: TRBJ2-1; size: -; length: 16; V: TRBV7-8; D: -
DNA: TGTGCCAGCAGCGCGGACAGGGGGACTGAAGCTTTCTTT; CDR3: CASSADRGTEAFF; J: TRBJ1-1; size: -; length: 13; V: TRBV5-4; D: TRBD1
DNA: TGTGCCAGCAGCCAAGTAGCGGGAGTTCAAGAGACCCAGTACTTC; CDR3: CASSQVAGVQETQYF; J: TRBJ2-5; size: -; length: 15; V: TRBV14; D: TRBD2
DNA: TGTGCCAGCAGCTTAATGGGGACAGGGTATACCGGGGAGCTGTTTTTT; CDR3: CASSLMGTGYTGELFF; J: TRBJ2-2; size: -; length: 16; V: TRBV7-3; D: TRBD1
DNA: TGTGCCAGCAGTGAAAGATACACAGATACGCAGTATTTT; CDR3: CASSERYTDTQYF; J: TRBJ2-3; size: once; length: 13; V: TRBV2; D: -
DNA: TGTGCCAGTAGTATTTGGGGTCAGCCCCAGCATTTT; CDR3: CASSIWGQPQHF; J: TRBJ1-5; size: -; length: 12; V: TRBV19; D: -
DNA: TGTGCCAGCAGCCTAGGGACATCGACGAACACCGGGGAGCTGTTTTTT; CDR3: CASSLGTSTNTGELFF; J: TRBJ2-2; size: -; length: 16; V: TRBV9; D: -
DNA: TGTGCCAGCAGTGAGCGGGGTAGCGGCCTCTACAATGAGCAGTTCTTC; CDR3: CASSERGSGLYNEQFF; J: TRBJ2-1; size: -; length: 16; V: TRBV2; D: -
DNA: TGTGCCAGCAGTTTAGCCGGAGCCAGGGGGACTGAAGCTTTCTTT; CDR3: CASSLAGARGTEAFF; J: TRBJ1-1; size: -; length: 15; V: TRBV28; D: TRBD1
DNA: TGTGCCAGTAAGTGGGGTCATCAGCCCCAGCATTTT; CDR3: CASKWGHQPQHF; J: TRBJ1-5; size: once; length: 12; V: TRBV19; D: -
DNA: TGTGCCAGCAGTCTCTCGGGGACGAACACCGGGGAGCTGTTTTTT; CDR3: CASSLSGTNTGELFF; J: TRBJ2-2; size: -; length: 15; V: TRBV27; D: -
DNA: TGCGCCAGCAGCAGCACAGGGGGAGCGAACACCGGGGAGCTGTTTTTT; CDR3: CASSSTGGANTGELFF; J: TRBJ2-2; size: -; length: 16; V: TRBV5-1; D: TRBD1
DNA: TGTGCCAGCAGCCCCGGGACAGGGGTGGGGGGCTACACCTTC; CDR3: CASSPGTGVGGYTF; J: TRBJ1-2; size: -; length: 14; V: TRBV9; D: TRBD1
DNA: TGTGCCAGCAGCCAAGACCTCCCCGTATATTCACCCCTCCACTTT; CDR3: CASSQDLPVYSPLHF; J: TRBJ1-6; size: -; length: 15; V: TRBV14; D: -
DNA: TGTGCCAGCAGCCAACGGACTAGCGGAGGCGAGCAGTTCTTC; CDR3: CASSQRTSGGEQFF; J: TRBJ2-1; size: -; length: 14; V: TRBV7-6; D: TRBD2
DNA: TGCAGTGCTAGTCTGGAAGATACGCAGTATTTT; CDR3: CSASLEDTQYF; J: TRBJ2-3; size: once; length: 11; V: TRBV20-1; D: -
DNA: TGTGCCACCAGTGAGGGGTGGTATGGCTACACCTTC; CDR3: CATSEGWYGYTF; J: TRBJ1-2; size: -; length: 12; V: TRBV24-1; D: -
DNA: TGTGCCAGCGGAACTAGCGGGAGGCCCAATGAGCAGTTCTTC; CDR3: CASGTSGRPNEQFF; J: TRBJ2-1; size: -; length: 14; V: TRBV27; D: TRBD2
DNA: TGTGCCAGCAGCCCCCAGGTCCTCTCTGGGGCCAACGTCCTGACTTTC; CDR3: CASSPQVLSGANVLTF; J: TRBJ2-6; size: -; length: 16; V: TRBV7-2; D: -
DNA: TGCAGCGTTGGTGGACAGTCCTACGAGCAGTACTTC; CDR3: CSVGGQSYEQYF; J: TRBJ2-7; size: -; length: 12; V: TRBV29-1; D: -
DNA: TGCGCCAGCAGCCCGGTTCCGGGCCAGGCCTATGGCTACACCTTC; CDR3: CASSPVPGQAYGYTF; J: TRBJ1-2; size: -; length: 15; V: TRBV4-3; D: -
DNA: TGTGCCAGCAGCTTCCGGGACCTGGTAACAGATACGCAGTATTTT; CDR3: CASSFRDLVTDTQYF; J: TRBJ2-3; size: -; length: 15; V: TRBV7-8; D: -
DNA: TGCGCCAGCAGCTTGGAAGTAGCGGAAGATACGCAGTATTTT; CDR3: CASSLEVAEDTQYF; J: TRBJ2-3; size: -; length: 14; V: TRBV5-1; D: -
DNA: TGTGCCAGCAGCCTCAGGAGGCGGACAGATGAAGCTTTCTTT; CDR3: CASSLRRRTDEAFF; J: TRBJ1-1; size: -; length: 14; V: TRBV3-1/TRBV3-2; D: -
DNA: TGTGCCAGCAAAGCTCCTGGCCTGAGCTCCTACAATGAGCAGTTCTTC; CDR3: CASKAPGLSSYNEQFF; J: TRBJ2-1; size: -; length: 16; V: TRBV7-9; D: -
DNA: TGTGCCAGCAGTCTTTACAGGGGTTCACCCCTCCACTTT; CDR3: CASSLYRGSPLHF; J: TRBJ1-6; size: few; length: 13; V: TRBV6-2/TRBV6-3; D: TRBD1
DNA: TGCGCCAGCAGCTCACAGGGAAGCTATGGCTACACCTTC; CDR3: CASSSQGSYGYTF; J: TRBJ1-2; size: -; length: 13; V: TRBV5-1; D: -
DNA: TGTGCCAGCAGCTTAGATCTAAAGGGCTCTGGAAACACCATATATTTT; CDR3: CASSLDLKGSGNTIYF; J: TRBJ1-3; size: -; length: 16; V: TRBV11-3; D: -
DNA: TGCGCCAGCAGCTTGATGGGGGGCCCAACTAATGAAAAACTGTTTTTT; CDR3: CASSLMGGPTNEKLFF; J: TRBJ1-4; size: -; length: 16; V: TRBV5-1; D: -
DNA: TGTGCCAGCAGTTTGCCCGGGCACTACGAGCAGTACTTC; CDR3: CASSLPGHYEQYF; J: TRBJ2-7; size: -; length: 13; V: TRBV28; D: -